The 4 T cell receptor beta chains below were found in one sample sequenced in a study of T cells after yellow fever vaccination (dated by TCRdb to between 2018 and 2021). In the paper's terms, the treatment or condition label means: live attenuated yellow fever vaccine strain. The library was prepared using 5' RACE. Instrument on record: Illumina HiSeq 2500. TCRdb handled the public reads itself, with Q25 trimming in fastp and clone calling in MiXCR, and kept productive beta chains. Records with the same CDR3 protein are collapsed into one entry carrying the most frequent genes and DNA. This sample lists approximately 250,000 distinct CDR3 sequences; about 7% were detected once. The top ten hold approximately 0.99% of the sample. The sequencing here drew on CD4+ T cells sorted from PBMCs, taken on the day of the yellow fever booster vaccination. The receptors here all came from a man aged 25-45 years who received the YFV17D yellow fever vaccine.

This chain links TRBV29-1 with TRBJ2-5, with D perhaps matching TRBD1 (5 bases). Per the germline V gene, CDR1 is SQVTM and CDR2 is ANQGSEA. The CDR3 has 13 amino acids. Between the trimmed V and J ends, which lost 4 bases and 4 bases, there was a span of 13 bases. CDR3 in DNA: TGCAGCGTTGTGACAGTCCCTGGAGAGACCCAGTACTTC. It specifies CSVVTVPGETQYF.

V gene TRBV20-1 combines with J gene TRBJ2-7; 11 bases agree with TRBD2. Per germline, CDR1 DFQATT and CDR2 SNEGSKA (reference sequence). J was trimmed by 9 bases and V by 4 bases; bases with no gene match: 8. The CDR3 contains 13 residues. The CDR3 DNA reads TGCAGTGCTACGGGACTAGCGGCTCCTCTGCAGTACTTC. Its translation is CSATGLAAPLQYF.

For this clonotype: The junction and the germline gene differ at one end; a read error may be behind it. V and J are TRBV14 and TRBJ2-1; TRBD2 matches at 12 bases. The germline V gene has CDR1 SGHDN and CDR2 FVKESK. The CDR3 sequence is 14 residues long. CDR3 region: CASSQVLAGGRVEF. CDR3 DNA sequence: TGTGCCAGCAGCCAAGTTCTAGCGGGAGGGCGCGTCGAGTTC. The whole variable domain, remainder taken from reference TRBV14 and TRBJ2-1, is EAGVTQFPSHSVIEKGQTVTLRCDPISGHDNLYWYRRVMGKEIKFLLHFVKESKQDESGMPNNRFLAERTGGTYSTLKVQPAELEDSGVYFCASSQVLAGGRVEFGPGTRLTVL.

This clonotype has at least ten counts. Here the CDR3 DNA reads TGTGCCAGCAGCTTAGGGACGGATAGCAATCAGCCCCAGCATTTT. Translating gives CASSLGTDSNQPQHF. This chain connects TRBV7-2 to TRBJ1-5; D remains ambiguous. This CDR3 spans 15 amino acids. The V gene's germline CDR1 is SGHTA and CDR2 FQGNSA. V lost 1 base, J lost 0 bases, and 7 bases lay in between.